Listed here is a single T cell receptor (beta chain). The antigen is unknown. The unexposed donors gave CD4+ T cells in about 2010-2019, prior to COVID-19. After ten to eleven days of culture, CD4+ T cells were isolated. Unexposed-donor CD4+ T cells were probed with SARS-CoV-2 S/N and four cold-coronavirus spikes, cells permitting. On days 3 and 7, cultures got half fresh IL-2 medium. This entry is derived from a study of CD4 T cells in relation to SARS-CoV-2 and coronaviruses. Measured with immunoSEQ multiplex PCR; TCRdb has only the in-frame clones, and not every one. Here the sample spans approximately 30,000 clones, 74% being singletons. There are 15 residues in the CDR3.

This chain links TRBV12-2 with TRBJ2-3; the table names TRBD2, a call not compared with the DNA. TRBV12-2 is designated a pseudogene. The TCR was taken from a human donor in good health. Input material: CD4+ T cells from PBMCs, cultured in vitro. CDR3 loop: CASRSLAGSTDTQYF. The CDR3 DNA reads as TGTGCAAGTCGCTCTTTAGCGGGCAGCACAGATACGCAGTATTTT.